The clone carrying this T cell receptor (beta chain) was recorded once. Its antigen is currently unknown. The J segment lost 5 bases and the V segment lost 3 bases, leaving 8 bases of the junction unmatched. The germline V gene encodes CDR1 PRHDT and CDR2 FYEKMQ (reference sequence). The length of the CDR3 is 15 residues. The data derive from a study of shared clonotypes between healthy human individuals. Study-wide points: What naive subsets generally showed was a larger estimated richness than memory subsets showed. Non-shared clonotypes were found to have lower generation probabilities than the clonotypes that were shared by all four of the sorted-subset donors. The study drew on few donors, limiting represented genetic and exposure-history diversity.

Each cell subset's genomic DNA was divided evenly among several immunoSEQ plates. The table came from immunoSEQ multiplex PCR; TCRdb's copy has only in-frame clones and leaves some out. This table has millions of clones, approximately 95% appearing once. The chain uses TRBV13 and TRBJ2-7; 9 bases fit TRBD2. The receptor was derived from a man in his late teens or twenties in good health. Some clones in this sample may be carry-over from other donors' samples. Sequencing was done on a sample of naive CD4+ T cells from PBMCs. This sample's subset: CD45RA+ positively selected. The CDR3: CASSFQSGRRDEQYF. The CDR3 DNA reads as TGTGCCAGCAGCTTCCAGAGCGGGAGGAGGGACGAGCAGTACTTC.